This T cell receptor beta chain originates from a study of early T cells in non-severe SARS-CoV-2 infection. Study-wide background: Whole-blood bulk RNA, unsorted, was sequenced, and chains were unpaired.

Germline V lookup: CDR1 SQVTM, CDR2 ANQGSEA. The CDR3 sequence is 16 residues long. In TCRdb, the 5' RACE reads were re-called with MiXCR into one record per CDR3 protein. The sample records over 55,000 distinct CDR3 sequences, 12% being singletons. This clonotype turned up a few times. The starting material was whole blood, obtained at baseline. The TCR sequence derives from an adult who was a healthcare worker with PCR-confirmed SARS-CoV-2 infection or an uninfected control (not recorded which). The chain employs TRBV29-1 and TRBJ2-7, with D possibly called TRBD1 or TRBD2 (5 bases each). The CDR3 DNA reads TGCAACACTGTTCGGGGACCCCGAGGCGCGAACTACGAGCAGTACTTC. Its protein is CNTVRGPRGANYEQYF.